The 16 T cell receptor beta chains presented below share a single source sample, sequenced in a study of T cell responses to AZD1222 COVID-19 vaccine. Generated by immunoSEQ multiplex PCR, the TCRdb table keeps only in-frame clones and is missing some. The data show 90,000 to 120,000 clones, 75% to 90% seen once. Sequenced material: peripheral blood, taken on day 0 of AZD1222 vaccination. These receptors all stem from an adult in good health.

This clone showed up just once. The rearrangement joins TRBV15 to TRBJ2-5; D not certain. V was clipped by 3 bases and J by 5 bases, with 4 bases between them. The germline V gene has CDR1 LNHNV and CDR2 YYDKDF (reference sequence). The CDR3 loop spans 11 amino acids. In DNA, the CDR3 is TGTGCCACCAGCAGTCTGGAGACCCAGTACTTC. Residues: CATSSLETQYF.

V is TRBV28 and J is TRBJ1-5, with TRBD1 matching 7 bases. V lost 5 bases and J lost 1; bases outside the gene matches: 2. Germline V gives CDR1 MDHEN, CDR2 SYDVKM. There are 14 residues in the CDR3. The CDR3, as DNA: TGTGCCAGCAGTCCAGGGGGGAGCAATCAGCCCCAGCATTTT. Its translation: CASSPGGSNQPQHF.

The CDR3 bases are TGTGCCAGCAGCGTCCAAAGCTCCTACAATGAGCAGTTCTTC. Protein product: CASSVQSSYNEQFF. The V call is TRBV9, the J call TRBJ2-1; D unclear. CDR3 size: 14 residues. V shed 2 bases and J shed 0 bases, with 6 bases lying between them. From germline, CDR1 is SGDLS and CDR2 YYNGEE.

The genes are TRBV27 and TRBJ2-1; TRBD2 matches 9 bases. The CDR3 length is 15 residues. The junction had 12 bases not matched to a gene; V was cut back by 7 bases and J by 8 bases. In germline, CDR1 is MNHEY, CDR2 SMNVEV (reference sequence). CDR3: CASNPFSGSGDEQFF. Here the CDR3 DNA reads TGTGCCAGCAACCCATTTAGCGGGAGTGGAGATGAGCAGTTCTTC.

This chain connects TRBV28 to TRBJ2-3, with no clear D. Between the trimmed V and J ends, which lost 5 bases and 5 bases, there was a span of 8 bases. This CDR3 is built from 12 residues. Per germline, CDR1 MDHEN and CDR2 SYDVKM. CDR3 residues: CASSPVVDTQYF. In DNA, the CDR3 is TGTGCCAGCAGTCCGGTTGTAGATACGCAGTATTTT.

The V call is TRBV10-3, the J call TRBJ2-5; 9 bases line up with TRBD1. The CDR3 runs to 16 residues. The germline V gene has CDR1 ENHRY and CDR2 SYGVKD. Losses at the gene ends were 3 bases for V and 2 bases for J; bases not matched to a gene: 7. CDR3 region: CAISDSGTGRQETQYF. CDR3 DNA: TGTGCCATCAGTGATTCCGGGACAGGGCGTCAAGAGACCCAGTACTTC.

The CDR3 spells CASSEGRGQLNTEAFF. Here the CDR3 DNA reads TGTGCCAGCAGCGAGGGCCGTGGACAGTTGAACACTGAAGCTTTCTTT. The V gene is TRBV7-9, the J gene TRBJ1-1; a weak D match, TRBD1 (6 bases). Germline assignment: CDR1 SEHNR and CDR2 FQNEAQ (reference sequence). This CDR3 contains 16 residues. Between the trimmed V and J ends, which lost 5 bases and 0 bases, there was a span of 16 bases.

The CDR3 region has the DNA TGTGCCAGCAGCGACCTAAACCGAAGCTCTGGAAACACCATATATTTT. This translates into CASSDLNRSSGNTIYF. The gene calls are TRBV6-6 and TRBJ1-3; D is ambiguous. Per the germline V gene, CDR1 is MNHNY and CDR2 is SVGAGI (reference sequence). The V end was cut by 6 bases, the J end by 0 bases, with 15 bases between. The CDR3 sequence is 16 residues long.

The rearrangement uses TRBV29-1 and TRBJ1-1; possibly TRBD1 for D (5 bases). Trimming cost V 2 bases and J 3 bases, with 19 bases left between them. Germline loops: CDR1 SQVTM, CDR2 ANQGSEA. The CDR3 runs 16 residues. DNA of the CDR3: TGCAGCGTTGAAACCCCCGGGGCCGTGAAGGACACTGAAGCTTTCTTT. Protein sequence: CSVETPGAVKDTEAFF.

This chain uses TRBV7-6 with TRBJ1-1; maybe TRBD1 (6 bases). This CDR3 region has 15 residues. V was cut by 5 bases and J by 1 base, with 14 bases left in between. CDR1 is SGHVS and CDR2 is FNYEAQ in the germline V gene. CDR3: CASSRGGQGNTEAFF. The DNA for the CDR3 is TGTGCCAGCAGCAGGGGGGGCCAGGGGAACACTGAAGCTTTCTTT.

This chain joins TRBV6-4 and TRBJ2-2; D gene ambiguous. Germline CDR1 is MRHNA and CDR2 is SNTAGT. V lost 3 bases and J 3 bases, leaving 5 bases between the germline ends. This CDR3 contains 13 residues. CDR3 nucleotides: TGTGCCAGCAGTGATGATGACACCGGGGAGCTGTTTTTT. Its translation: CASSDDDTGELFF.

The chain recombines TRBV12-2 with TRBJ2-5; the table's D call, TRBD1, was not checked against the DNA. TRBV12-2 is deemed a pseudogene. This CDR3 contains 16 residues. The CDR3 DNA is TGTGCAAGTCGCTTACGAGGACAGGGATGGCGAGAGACCCAGTACTTC. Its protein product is CASRLRGQGWRETQYF.

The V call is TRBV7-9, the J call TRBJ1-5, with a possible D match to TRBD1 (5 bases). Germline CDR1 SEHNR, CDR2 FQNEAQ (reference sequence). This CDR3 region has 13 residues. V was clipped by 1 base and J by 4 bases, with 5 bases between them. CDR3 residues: CASSLGQNQPQHF. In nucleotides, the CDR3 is TGTGCCAGCAGCTTAGGACAGAATCAGCCCCAGCATTTT. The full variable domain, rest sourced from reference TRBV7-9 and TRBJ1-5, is DTGVSQNPRHKITKRGQNVTFRCDPISEHNRLYWYRQTLGQGPEFLTYFQNEAQLEKSRLLSDRFSAERPKGSFSTLEIQRTEQGDSAMYLCASSLGQNQPQHFGDGTRLSIL.

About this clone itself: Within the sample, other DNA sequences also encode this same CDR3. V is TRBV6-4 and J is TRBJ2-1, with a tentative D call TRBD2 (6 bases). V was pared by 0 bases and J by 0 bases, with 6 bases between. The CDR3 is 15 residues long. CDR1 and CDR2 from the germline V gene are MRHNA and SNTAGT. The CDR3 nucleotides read TGTGCCAGCAGTGACTCTAGCGGCTCCTACAATGAGCAGTTCTTC. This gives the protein CASSDSSGSYNEQFF.

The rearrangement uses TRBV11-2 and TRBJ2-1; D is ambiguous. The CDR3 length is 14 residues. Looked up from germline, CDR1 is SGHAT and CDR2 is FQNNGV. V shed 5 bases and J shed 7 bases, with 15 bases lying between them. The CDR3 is CASSPGARLNEQFF. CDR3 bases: TGTGCCAGCAGCCCAGGAGCACGGTTAAATGAGCAGTTCTTC.

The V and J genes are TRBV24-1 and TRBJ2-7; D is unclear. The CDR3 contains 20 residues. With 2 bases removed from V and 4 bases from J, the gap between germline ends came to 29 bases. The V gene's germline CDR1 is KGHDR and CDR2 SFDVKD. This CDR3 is CATSDSHEDPPVASVYEQYF. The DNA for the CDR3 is TGTGCCACCAGTGATTCTCACGAAGACCCGCCTGTCGCCTCGGTATACGAGCAGTACTTC.